This T cell receptor (beta chain) was recorded in a study of OX40 agonist ivuxolimab in advanced cancers. In the study overall: Ivuxolimab was administered intravenously to patients at 0.01 to 10 mg/kg every 2 weeks. Three dose-escalation patients had partial responses: one with hepatocellular carcinoma and two with cutaneous melanoma. Study conclusions and caveats: Certain nonresponders additionally had low normalized T-cell clonal expansion.

Worth noting for this clone: Antigen specificity is unknown.

Libraries were prepared by immunoSEQ multiplex PCR; TCRdb keeps only in-frame clonotypes and omits some of them. The table has roughly 86,000 clones, about 90% seen once. CDR1 and CDR2 from the germline V gene are SGDLS and YYNGEE. The ends lost 0 bases at V and 3 bases at J; junction bases unmatched: 4. The CDR3 sequence is 16 residues long. The chain couples TRBV9 to TRBJ2-1; 9 nucleotides line up with TRBD2. The source material was CD4+ or CD8+ T cells sorted from blood, sampled in a trial of the OX40 agonist ivuxolimab. This receptor was obtained from an adult with an advanced solid tumor such as melanoma, head and neck, liver or kidney cancer. The CDR3 here is CASSVGSSGSYNEQFF. For the CDR3, the DNA is TGTGCCAGCAGCGTAGGCAGTAGCGGGAGCTACAATGAGCAGTTCTTC.